The 21 T cell receptor beta chains given below trace back to one sample, sequenced in a study of blood T cell repertoires in COVID-19. TCRdb's table, derived via immunoSEQ multiplex PCR, lists solely in-frame clones and lacks some. The data contain fewer than 200,000 clones, roughly 85% of them singletons. The sample consisted of PBMCs or T cells enriched from blood (not recorded which). These receptors were obtained from a woman aged 45-65 years who had recovered from COVID-19.

The rearrangement joins TRBV30 to TRBJ1-6; no firm D call. Trimming stripped 0 bases from V and 6 bases from J, with 9 bases between. The length of the CDR3 is 14 residues. Germline V gene sequence: CDR1 GTSNPN, CDR2 SVGIG (reference sequence). The CDR3 DNA is TGTGCCTGGAGTGTCGAAACTCCTAATTCACCCCTCCACTTT. Its protein is CAWSVETPNSPLHF.

The V and J genes are TRBV28 and TRBJ1-1; possible D gene TRBD1, 6 bases. Trimming removed 7 bases from V and 5 bases from J, with 11 bases in between. CDR3 length: 12 residues. Germline V gene lookup returns CDR1 MDHEN and CDR2 SYDVKM. The CDR3 nucleotides read TGTGCCAGCACACAGGGTGGGACTGAAGCTTTCTTT. It is translated as CASTQGGTEAFF.

Here the CDR3 DNA reads TGTGCCAGCAGTCAGGGCCACGGAAACACCATATATTTT. Encoded protein: CASSQGHGNTIYF. The J gene is TRBJ1-3, the V gene TRBV12-3 or TRBV12-4, with a tentative D call TRBD1 (5 bases). The CDR3 spans 13 residues. V was shortened by 5 bases and J by 4 bases, with 9 bases between the two germline ends.

This chain links TRBV28 with TRBJ1-2; perhaps TRBD1 as D (5 bases). From germline, CDR1 is MDHEN and CDR2 SYDVKM. The CDR3 sequence is 14 residues long. V shed 1 base and J shed 4 bases, with 10 bases lying between them. CDR3 amino acids: CASSLSGDPYGYTF. CDR3 bases: TGTGCCAGCAGTTTATCGGGGGATCCCTATGGCTACACCTTC.

V usage is TRBV15 and J usage is TRBJ2-1; D uncertain. Trimming removed 0 bases from V and 8 bases from J, with 8 bases in between. This CDR3 has 13 amino acids. CDR1 and CDR2 from the germline V gene are LNHNV and YYDKDF (reference sequence). The CDR3 DNA is TGTGCCACCAGCAGAGAGACTCGGGATGAGCAGTTCTTC. Residues: CATSRETRDEQFF.

The gene calls are TRBV6-5 and TRBJ2-3, with TRBD2 as a possible D gene (6 bases). Germline loops: CDR1 MNHEY, CDR2 SVGAGI. Trimming stripped 10 bases from V and 3 bases from J, with 17 bases between. The CDR3 consists of 14 residues. Written as DNA, the CDR3 is TGTGCCACCAAGACGGGGAGGCAAACAGATACGCAGTATTTT. Amino acids: CATKTGRQTDTQYF.

The V and J genes are TRBV5-1 and TRBJ1-5; D is ambiguous. Trimming took off 5 bases at V and 3 bases at J, with 9 bases between the two ends. CDR1 SGHRS and CDR2 YFSETQ come from the germline V gene. CDR3 size: 13 residues. The CDR3 nucleotides read TGCGCCAGCAGGGCCGGGGACAATCAGCCCCAGCATTTT. This codes for CASRAGDNQPQHF. Complete variable domain (other parts from reference TRBV5-1 and TRBJ1-5): KAGVTQTPRYLIKTRGQQVTLSCSPISGHRSVSWYQQTPGQGLQFLFEYFSETQRNKGNFPGRFSGRQFSNSRSEMNVSTLELGDSALYLCASRAGDNQPQHFGDGTRLSIL.

V usage is TRBV5-4 and J usage is TRBJ2-5; 12 nucleotides match TRBD2. V was clipped by 0 bases and J by 5 bases; unmatched bases: 5. This CDR3 is built from 16 residues. Germline values: CDR1 SGHNT, CDR2 YYREEE (reference sequence). In DNA, the CDR3 is TGTGCCAGCAGCTTGGAACTAGCGGGGGGAAGGGAGACCCAGTACTTC. Translating it yields CASSLELAGGRETQYF.

The rearrangement uses TRBV28 and TRBJ2-7, with TRBD1 matching 8 bases. This CDR3 has 14 amino acids. The germline V gene has CDR1 MDHEN and CDR2 SYDVKM. V trimming: 6 bases; J trimming: 6 bases; junction bases outside the gene matches: 10. The CDR3 DNA is TGTGCCAGCAGAACTCCGGGACAGGAGGGCGAGCAGTACGTC. Protein: CASRTPGQEGEQYV.

The chain links TRBV4-2 to TRBJ1-3; tentatively, D is TRBD1 (5 bases). Trimming stripped 6 bases from V and 4 bases from J, with 13 bases between. Germline V gene lookup returns CDR1 LGHNA and CDR2 YNFKEQ. There are 14 residues in the CDR3. This CDR3 is CASRGQGDGNTIYF. Here the CDR3 DNA reads TGTGCCAGCAGAGGCCAGGGTGACGGAAACACCATATATTTT.

This chain joins TRBV7-9 and TRBJ1-2, with TRBD1 matching 7 bases. Germline V gives CDR1 SEHNR, CDR2 FQNEAQ (reference sequence). V gave up 5 bases and J gave up 4 bases; unmatched junction bases: 4. The CDR3 has 13 amino acids. The CDR3 protein is CASSLGTAYGYTF. In DNA form, the CDR3 reads TGTGCCAGCAGCCTCGGGACAGCCTATGGCTACACCTTC.

The rearrangement uses TRBV29-1 and TRBJ2-1; 13 bases are shared with TRBD2. CDR3 length equals 13 residues. V lost 7 bases and J lost 6; bases outside the gene matches: 3. CDR1 is SQVTM, CDR2 ANQGSEA, per germline. The CDR3 reads CSERLAGGNEQFF. CDR3 in DNA: TGCAGCGAAAGACTAGCGGGAGGCAATGAGCAGTTCTTC.

The rearrangement links TRBV7-2 to TRBJ2-7, with 7 bases lining up with TRBD2. This CDR3 has 13 amino acids. From germline, CDR1 is SGHTA and CDR2 FQGNSA. V was clipped by 1 base and J by 6 bases; unmatched bases: 3. CDR3 amino acids: CASSLGLASEQYV. The CDR3 coding sequence is TGTGCCAGCAGCTTAGGACTAGCCTCCGAGCAGTACGTC.

CDR3 bases: TGTGCCAGCAGTGACGCCGGACAGGGGGCAGATACGCAGTATTTT. It yields the protein CASSDAGQGADTQYF. The V and J genes are TRBV6-1 and TRBJ2-3; TRBD1 matches at 10 bases. V shed 3 bases and J 4 bases; nucleotides not matched to a gene: 4. This CDR3 is built from 15 residues. Germline-derived CDR1 and CDR2 are MNHNS and SASEGT.

This sequence joins TRBV2 and TRBJ1-6; 7 bases are shared with TRBD1. Trimming at V came to 7 bases and at J to 3 bases, leaving 6 bases not matched to a gene. The CDR3 runs 15 residues. CDR1 and CDR2 from the germline V gene are SNHLY and FYNNEI. For the CDR3, the DNA is TGTGCCAGCAACGGACAGGAGGGCTATAATTCACCCCTCCACTTT. Encoded protein: CASNGQEGYNSPLHF.

The rearrangement joins TRBV18 to TRBJ2-5; 8 bases are a match to TRBD1. This CDR3 is built from 14 residues. The germline gives CDR1 KGHSH, CDR2 LQKENI. V was pared by 3 bases and J by 3 bases, with 3 bases of the junction left unmatched. The CDR3 is CASSPPDREETQYF. The CDR3 DNA is TGTGCCAGCTCACCCCCGGACAGGGAAGAGACCCAGTACTTC.

CDR3 amino acids: CASSPGSWGTDTQYF. The CDR3, as DNA: TGTGCCAGCAGCCCCGGGTCATGGGGCACAGATACGCAGTATTTT. V and J are TRBV3-1 (or the pseudogene TRBV3-2) and TRBJ2-3; no reliable D call. The CDR3 extends over 15 amino acids. Germline lookup yields CDR1 LGHDT and CDR2 YNNKEL (reference sequence). V was shortened by 4 bases and J by 1 base, with 12 bases between the two germline ends.

The chain is built from TRBV7-2 and TRBJ2-3; 9 nucleotides agree with TRBD1. The CDR3 length is 14 residues. Germline V gives CDR1 SGHTA, CDR2 FQGNSA. The V segment lost 6 bases and the J segment 6 bases; nucleotides outside the gene matches: 7. The CDR3 spells CASRSGTGFDTQYF. CDR3 nucleotide sequence: TGTGCCAGCAGGTCCGGGACAGGGTTCGATACGCAGTATTTT.

This clone was seen more than once but under ten times. The chain uses TRBV4-2 and TRBJ1-4; D might be TRBD1 (5 bases). Germline assignment: CDR1 LGHNA and CDR2 YNFKEQ. The CDR3 extends over 17 amino acids. Trimming shortened V by 2 bases and J by 5 bases, and 18 bases separated the two germline ends. The CDR3 loop reads CASSQPTRAGQNEKLFF. Written as DNA, the CDR3 is TGTGCCAGCAGCCAACCAACAAGGGCGGGGCAAAATGAAAAACTGTTTTTT.

The J gene is TRBJ1-2, the V gene TRBV9; perhaps TRBD1 as D (5 bases). CDR1 is SGDLS, CDR2 YYNGEE, per germline. There are 14 residues in the CDR3. Trimming shortened V by 1 base and J by 6 bases, and 13 bases separated the two germline ends. CDR3 protein: CASSVYQGGNGYTF. The CDR3 DNA reads as TGTGCCAGCAGCGTATACCAGGGAGGAAATGGCTACACCTTC.

The chain couples TRBV12-3 or TRBV12-4 to TRBJ1-1, with TRBD1 as a possible D gene (5 bases). V dropped 6 bases and J dropped 8 bases, with 13 bases sitting between them. The CDR3 consists of 12 residues. CDR3 protein: CASRGAGREAFF. DNA of the CDR3: TGTGCCAGCAGGGGTGCGGGGCGAGAAGCTTTCTTT.